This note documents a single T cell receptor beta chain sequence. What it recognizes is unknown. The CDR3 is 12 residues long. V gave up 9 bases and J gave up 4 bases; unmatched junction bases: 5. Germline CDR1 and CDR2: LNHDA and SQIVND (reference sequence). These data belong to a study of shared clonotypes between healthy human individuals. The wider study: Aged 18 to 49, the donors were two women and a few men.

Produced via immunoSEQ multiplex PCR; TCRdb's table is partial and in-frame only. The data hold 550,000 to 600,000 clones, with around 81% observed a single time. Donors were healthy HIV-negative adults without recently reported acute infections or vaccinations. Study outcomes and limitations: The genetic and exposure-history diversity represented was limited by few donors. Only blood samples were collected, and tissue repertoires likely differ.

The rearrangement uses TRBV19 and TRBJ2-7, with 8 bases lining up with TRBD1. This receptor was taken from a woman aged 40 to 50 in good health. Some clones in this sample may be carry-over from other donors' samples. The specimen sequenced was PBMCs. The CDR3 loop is CASGTGGYEQYF. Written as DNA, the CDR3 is TGTGCCAGCGGGACAGGTGGTTACGAGCAGTACTTC.